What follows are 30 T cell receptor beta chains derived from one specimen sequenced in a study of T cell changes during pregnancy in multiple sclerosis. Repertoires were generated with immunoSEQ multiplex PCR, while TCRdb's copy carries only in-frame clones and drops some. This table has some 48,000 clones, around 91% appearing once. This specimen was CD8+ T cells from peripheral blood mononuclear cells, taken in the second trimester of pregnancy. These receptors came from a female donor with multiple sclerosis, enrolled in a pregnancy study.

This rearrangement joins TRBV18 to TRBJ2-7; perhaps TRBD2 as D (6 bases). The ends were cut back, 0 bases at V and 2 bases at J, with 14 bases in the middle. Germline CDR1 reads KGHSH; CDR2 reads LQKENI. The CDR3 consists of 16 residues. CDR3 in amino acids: CASSPPEGNSPYEQYF. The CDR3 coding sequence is TGTGCCAGCTCACCACCGGAGGGGAATTCCCCCTACGAGCAGTACTTC.

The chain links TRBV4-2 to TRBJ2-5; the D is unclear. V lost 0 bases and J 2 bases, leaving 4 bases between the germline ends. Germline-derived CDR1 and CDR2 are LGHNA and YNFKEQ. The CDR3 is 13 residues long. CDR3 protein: CASSQDRQETQYF. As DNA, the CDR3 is TGTGCCAGCAGCCAAGACAGGCAAGAGACCCAGTACTTC.

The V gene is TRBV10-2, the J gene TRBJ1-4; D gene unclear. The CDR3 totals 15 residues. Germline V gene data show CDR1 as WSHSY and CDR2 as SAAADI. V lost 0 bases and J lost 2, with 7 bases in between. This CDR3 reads CASSESIGTNEKLFF. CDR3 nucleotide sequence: TGCGCCAGCAGTGAGTCGATCGGGACTAATGAAAAACTGTTTTTT.

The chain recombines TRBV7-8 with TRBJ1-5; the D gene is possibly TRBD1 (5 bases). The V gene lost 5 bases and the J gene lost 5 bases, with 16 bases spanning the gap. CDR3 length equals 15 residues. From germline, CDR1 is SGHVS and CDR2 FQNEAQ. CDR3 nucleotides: TGTGCCAGCAGCGTCAACCCAGGAGGGGATCAGCCCCAGCATTTT. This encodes CASSVNPGGDQPQHF.

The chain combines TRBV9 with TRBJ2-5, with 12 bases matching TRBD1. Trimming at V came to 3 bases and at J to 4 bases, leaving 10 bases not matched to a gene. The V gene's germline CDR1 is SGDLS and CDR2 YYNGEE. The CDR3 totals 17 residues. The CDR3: CASSANPGTGGGETQYF. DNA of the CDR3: TGTGCCAGCAGCGCAAATCCCGGGACAGGGGGCGGAGAGACCCAGTACTTC.

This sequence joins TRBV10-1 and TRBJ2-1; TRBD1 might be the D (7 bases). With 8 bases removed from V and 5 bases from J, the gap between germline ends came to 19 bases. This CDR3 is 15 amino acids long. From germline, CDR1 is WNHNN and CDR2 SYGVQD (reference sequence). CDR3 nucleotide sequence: TGCGCCAGCCTTAAATCCAGGGGGGACGACAATGAGCAGTTCTTC. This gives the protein CASLKSRGDDNEQFF.

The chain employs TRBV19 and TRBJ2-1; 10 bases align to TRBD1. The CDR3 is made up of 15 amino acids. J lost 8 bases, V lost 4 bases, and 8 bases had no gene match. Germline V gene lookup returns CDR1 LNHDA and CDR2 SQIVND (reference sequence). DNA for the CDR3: TGTGCCAGTAGTACCTTGGGGACAGGGGCCGATGAGCAGTTCTTC. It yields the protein CASSTLGTGADEQFF.

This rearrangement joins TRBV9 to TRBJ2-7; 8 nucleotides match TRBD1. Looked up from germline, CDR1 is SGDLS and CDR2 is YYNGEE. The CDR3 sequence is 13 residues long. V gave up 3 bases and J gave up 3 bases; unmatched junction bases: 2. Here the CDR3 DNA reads TGTGCCAGCAGCGCGGGACAGGACTACGAGCAGTACTTC. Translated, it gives CASSAGQDYEQYF. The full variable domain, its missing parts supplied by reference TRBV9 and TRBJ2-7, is DSGVTQTPKHLITATGQRVTLRCSPRSGDLSVYWYQQSLDQGLQFLIQYYNGEERAKGNILERFSAQQFPDLHSELNLSSLELGDSALYFCASSAGQDYEQYFGPGTRLTVT.

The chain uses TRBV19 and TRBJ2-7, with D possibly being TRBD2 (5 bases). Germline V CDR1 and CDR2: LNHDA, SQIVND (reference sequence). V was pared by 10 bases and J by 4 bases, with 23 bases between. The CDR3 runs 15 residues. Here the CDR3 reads CATKAAGSSTYEQYF. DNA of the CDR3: TGTGCCACTAAGGCGGCGGGCAGCTCAACTTACGAGCAGTACTTC. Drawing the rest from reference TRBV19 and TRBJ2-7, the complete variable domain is DGGITQSPKYLFRKEGQNVTLSCEQNLNHDAMYWYRQDPGQGLRLIYYSQIVNDFQKGDIAEGYSVSREKKESFPLTVTSAQKNPTAFYLCATKAAGSSTYEQYFGPGTRLTVT.

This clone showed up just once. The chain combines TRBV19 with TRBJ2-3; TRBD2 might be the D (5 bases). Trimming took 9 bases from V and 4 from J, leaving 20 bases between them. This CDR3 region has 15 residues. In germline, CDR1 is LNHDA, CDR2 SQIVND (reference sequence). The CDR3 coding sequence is TGTGCCAGCTCAACCAGCGGTCAGGCGCCAGATACGCAGTATTTT. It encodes CASSTSGQAPDTQYF.

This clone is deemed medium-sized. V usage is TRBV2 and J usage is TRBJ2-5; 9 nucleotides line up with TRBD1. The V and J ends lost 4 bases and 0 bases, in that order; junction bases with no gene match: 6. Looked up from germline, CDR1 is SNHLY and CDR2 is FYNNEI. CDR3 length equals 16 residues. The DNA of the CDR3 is TGTGCCAGCAGTGTCGGGACAGGGTTGTACCAAGAGACCCAGTACTTC. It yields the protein CASSVGTGLYQETQYF. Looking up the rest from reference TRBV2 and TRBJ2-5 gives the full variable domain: EPEVTQTPSHQVTQMGQEVILRCVPISNHLYFYWYRQILGQKVEFLVSFYNNEISEKSEIFDDQFSVERPDGSNFTLKIRSTKLEDSAMYFCASSVGTGLYQETQYFGPGTRLLVL.

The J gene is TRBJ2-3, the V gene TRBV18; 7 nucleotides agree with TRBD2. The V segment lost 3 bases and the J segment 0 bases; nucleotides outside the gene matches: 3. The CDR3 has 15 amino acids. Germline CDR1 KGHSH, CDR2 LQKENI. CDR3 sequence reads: CASSPGLSSTDTQYF. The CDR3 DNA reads TGTGCCAGCTCACCGGGACTATCTAGCACAGATACGCAGTATTTT.

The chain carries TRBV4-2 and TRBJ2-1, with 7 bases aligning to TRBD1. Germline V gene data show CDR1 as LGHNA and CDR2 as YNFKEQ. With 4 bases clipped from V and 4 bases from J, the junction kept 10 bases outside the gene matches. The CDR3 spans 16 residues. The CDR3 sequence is CASSLTGTDMYNEQFF. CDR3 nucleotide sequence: TGTGCCAGCAGCCTAACCGGGACAGACATGTACAATGAGCAGTTCTTC.

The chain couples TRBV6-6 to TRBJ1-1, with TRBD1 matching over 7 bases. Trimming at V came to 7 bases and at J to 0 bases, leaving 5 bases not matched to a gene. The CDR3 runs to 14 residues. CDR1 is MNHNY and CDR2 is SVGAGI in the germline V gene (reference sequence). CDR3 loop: CASIWTGMNTEAFF. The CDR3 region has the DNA TGTGCCAGCATCTGGACAGGTATGAACACTGAAGCTTTCTTT.

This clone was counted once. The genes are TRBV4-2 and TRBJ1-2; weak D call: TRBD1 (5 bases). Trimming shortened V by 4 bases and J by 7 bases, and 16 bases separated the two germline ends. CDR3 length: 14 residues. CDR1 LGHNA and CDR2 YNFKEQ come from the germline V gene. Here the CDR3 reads CASSRIGTEGGYTF. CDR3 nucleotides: TGTGCCAGCAGCCGGATCGGGACTGAGGGTGGCTACACCTTC.

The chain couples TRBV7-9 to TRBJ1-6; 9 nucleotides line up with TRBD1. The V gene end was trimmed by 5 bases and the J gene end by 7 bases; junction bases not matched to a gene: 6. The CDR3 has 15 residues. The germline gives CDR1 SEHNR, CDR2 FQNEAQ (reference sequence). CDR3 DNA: TGTGCCAGCAGCGAATACAGGGGGCAAAATTCACCCCTCCACTTT. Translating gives CASSEYRGQNSPLHF.

The CDR3 loop is CASSQSGSGVGEQYF. DNA for the CDR3: TGTGCCAGCAGTCAGAGCGGGAGCGGGGTAGGGGAGCAGTACTTC. The V call is TRBV6-5, the J call TRBJ2-7; 8 nucleotides line up with TRBD2. Germline V gene lookup returns CDR1 MNHEY and CDR2 SVGAGI. The CDR3 spans 15 residues. J lost 7 bases, V lost 5 bases, and 13 bases had no gene match.

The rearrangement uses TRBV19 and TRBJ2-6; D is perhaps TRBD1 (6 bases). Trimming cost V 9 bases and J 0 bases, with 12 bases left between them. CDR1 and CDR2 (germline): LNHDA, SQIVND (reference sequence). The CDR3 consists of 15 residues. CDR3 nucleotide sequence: TGTGCCAGCCGGGACACAGACTCTGGGGCCAACGTCCTGACTTTC. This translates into CASRDTDSGANVLTF.

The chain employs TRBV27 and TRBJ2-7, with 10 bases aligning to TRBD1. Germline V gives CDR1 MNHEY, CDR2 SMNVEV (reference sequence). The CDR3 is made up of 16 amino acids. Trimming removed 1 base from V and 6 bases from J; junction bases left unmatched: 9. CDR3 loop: CASSLLGDRGWVEQYF. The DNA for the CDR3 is TGTGCCAGCAGTTTATTGGGGGACAGGGGCTGGGTCGAGCAGTACTTC.

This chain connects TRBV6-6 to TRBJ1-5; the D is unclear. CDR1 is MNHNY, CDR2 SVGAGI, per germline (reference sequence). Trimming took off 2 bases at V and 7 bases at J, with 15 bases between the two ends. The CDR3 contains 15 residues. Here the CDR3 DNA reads TGTGCCAGCAGTTACGTCAGGAGGATGCGGCAGCCCCAGCATTTT. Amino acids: CASSYVRRMRQPQHF.

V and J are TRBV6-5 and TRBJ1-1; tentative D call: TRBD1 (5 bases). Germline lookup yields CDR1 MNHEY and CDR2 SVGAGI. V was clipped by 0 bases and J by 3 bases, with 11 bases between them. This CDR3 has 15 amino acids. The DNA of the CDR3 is TGTGCCAGCAGTTACTCCGCGGGGCTGGACACTGAAGCTTTCTTT. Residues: CASSYSAGLDTEAFF.

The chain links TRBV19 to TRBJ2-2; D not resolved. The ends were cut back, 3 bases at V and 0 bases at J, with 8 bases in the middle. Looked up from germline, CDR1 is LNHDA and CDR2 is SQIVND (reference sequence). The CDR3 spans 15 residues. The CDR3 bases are TGTGCCAGTAGTATTTTGTACTCGAACACCGGGGAGCTGTTTTTT. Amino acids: CASSILYSNTGELFF.

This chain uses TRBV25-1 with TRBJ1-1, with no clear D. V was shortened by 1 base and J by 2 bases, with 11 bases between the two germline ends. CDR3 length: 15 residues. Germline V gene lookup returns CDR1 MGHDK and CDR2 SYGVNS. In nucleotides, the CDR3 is TGTGCCAGCAGTGAATCTCCAGCGTCAAACACTGAAGCTTTCTTT. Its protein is CASSESPASNTEAFF.

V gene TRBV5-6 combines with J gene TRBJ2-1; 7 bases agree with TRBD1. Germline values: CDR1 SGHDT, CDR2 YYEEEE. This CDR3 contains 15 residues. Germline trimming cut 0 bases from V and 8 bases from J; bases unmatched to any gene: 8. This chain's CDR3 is CASSLVAWDSYEQFF. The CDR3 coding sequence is TGTGCCAGCAGCTTGGTTGCTTGGGACAGCTATGAGCAGTTCTTC.

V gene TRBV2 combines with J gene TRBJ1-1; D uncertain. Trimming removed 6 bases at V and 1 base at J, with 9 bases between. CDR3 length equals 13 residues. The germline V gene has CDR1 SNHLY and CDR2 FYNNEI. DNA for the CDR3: TGTGCCAGCAGGGCTGGCAGGAACACTGAAGCTTTCTTT. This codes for CASRAGRNTEAFF.

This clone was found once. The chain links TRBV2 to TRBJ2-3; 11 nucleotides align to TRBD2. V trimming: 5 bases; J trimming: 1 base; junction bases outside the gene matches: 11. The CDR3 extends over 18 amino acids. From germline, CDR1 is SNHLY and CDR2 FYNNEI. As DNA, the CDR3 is TGTGCCAGCAGTCCTCTAGCGGGGGGACACGGGGGCACAGATACGCAGTATTTT. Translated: CASSPLAGGHGGTDTQYF.

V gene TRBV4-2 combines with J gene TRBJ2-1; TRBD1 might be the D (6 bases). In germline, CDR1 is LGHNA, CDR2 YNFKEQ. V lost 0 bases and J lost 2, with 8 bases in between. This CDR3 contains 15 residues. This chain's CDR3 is CASSQERGTYNEQFF. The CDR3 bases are TGTGCCAGCAGCCAAGAAAGGGGGACCTACAATGAGCAGTTCTTC.

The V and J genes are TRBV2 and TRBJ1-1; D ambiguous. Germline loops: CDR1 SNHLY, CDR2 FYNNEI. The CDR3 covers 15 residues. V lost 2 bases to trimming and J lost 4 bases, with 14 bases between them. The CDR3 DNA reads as TGTGCCAGCAGTGAATTCGTGGCGGAGGGCACTGAAGCTTTCTTT. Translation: CASSEFVAEGTEAFF.

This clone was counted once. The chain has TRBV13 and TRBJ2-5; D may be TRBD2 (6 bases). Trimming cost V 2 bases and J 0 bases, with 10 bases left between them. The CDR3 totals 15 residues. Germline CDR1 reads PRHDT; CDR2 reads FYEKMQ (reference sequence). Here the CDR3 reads CASSLRSGYQETQYF. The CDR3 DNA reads TGTGCCAGCAGCTTAAGGAGCGGGTACCAAGAGACCCAGTACTTC.

This CDR3 is CASSLRTSGADTQYF. CDR3 bases: TGTGCCAGCAGTTTACGCACTAGCGGGGCAGATACGCAGTATTTT. The rearrangement joins TRBV28 to TRBJ2-3; 10 bases map to TRBD2. Germline V lookup: CDR1 MDHEN, CDR2 SYDVKM. After removal of 2 bases from V and 4 bases from J, the junction contained 3 bases not matched to a gene. There are 15 residues in the CDR3.